This T cell receptor (beta chain) was captured by sequencing in a study of molecular identifiers for immune sequencing clone quantification. Study-level background: In replicates, RNA taken from around 18,000 or 91,000 naive CD8 cells was divided five ways, and four portions underwent sequencing. Study-level points and caveats: Clonotypes surpassing 20 RNA copies contained over 98% of effector molecules, versus under 1% in naive cells. Among roughly 910,000 naive cells, spiked Jurkat TCR RNA from a single cell was reportedly detectable.

TCRdb re-analysed the PCR reads in MiXCR, keeping a single row per CDR3 protein. In the table there are around 82,000 distinct CDR3 sequences, 15% to 20% of which are singletons. In regard to this clonotype: Its antigen is not identified.

The sequenced sample was naive CD8+ T cells from blood, with Jurkat cell RNA spiked in. Sample subset: FACS-sorted CD8+CD4-CCR7+CD45RA+ naive T cells. This clonotype originated in a human donor in good health. Some libraries in this study had Jurkat cell RNA spiked in.

CDR3 bases: TGTGCCAGTACCTCTGGGGCCCCCGGGGAGCTGTTTTTT. Its translation: CASTSGAPGELFF. The chain joins TRBV19 to TRBJ2-2; D possibly corresponds to TRBD1 (5 bases). CDR3 length equals 13 residues. Trimming pared 7 bases from V and 6 bases from J, leaving 12 bases between. The germline V gene encodes CDR1 LNHDA and CDR2 SQIVND (reference sequence).